Below, one TCR beta chain is given with its context. The sample originates from a study of early T cells in non-severe SARS-CoV-2 infection. TCRdb re-analysed the 5' RACE reads in MiXCR, keeping a single row per CDR3 protein. Among 25,000 to 30,000 distinct CDR3 sequences listed, roughly 5.9% were seen once. Sequencing was performed on whole blood. This TCR derives from an adult who was a healthcare worker with PCR-confirmed SARS-CoV-2 infection or an uninfected control (not recorded which).

This chain's CDR3 is CASSRRTGTHLATNEKLFF. CDR3 bases: TGTGCCAGCAGTCGTCGGACAGGGACCCATCTAGCAACTAATGAAAAACTGTTTTTT. V and J are TRBV7-9 and TRBJ1-4, with TRBD1 matching over 8 bases. The CDR3 contains 19 residues. Germline-derived CDR1 and CDR2 are SEHNR and FQNEAQ (reference sequence). V was clipped by 6 bases and J by 0 bases; unmatched bases: 15. The variable domain in full, completed from reference TRBV7-9 and TRBJ1-4, reads DTGVSQNPRHKITKRGQNVTFRCDPISEHNRLYWYRQTLGQGPEFLTYFQNEAQLEKSRLLSDRFSAERPKGSFSTLEIQRTEQGDSAMYLCASSRRTGTHLATNEKLFFGSGTQLSVL.